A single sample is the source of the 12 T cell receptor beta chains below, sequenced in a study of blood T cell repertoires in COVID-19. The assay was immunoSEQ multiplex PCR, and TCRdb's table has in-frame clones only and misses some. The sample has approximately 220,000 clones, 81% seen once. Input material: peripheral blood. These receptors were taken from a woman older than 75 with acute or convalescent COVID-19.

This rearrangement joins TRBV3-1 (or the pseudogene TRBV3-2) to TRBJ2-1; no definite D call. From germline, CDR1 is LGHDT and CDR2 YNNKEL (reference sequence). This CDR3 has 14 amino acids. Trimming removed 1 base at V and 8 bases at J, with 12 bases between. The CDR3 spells CASSQGHPADEQFF. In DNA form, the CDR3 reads TGTGCCAGCAGCCAAGGACACCCGGCCGATGAGCAGTTCTTC.

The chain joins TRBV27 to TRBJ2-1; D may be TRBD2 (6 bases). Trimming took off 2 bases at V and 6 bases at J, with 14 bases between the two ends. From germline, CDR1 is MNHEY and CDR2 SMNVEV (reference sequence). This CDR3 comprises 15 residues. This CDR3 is CASSLRRDLRNEQFF. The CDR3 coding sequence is TGTGCCAGCAGTTTAAGGCGGGATCTTCGCAATGAGCAGTTCTTC.

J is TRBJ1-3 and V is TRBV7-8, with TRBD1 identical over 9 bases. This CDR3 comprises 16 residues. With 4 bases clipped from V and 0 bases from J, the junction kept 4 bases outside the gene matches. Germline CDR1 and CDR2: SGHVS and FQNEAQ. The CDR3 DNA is TGTGCCAGCAGCTCGACAGGGGGTTACTCTGGAAACACCATATATTTT. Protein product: CASSSTGGYSGNTIYF.

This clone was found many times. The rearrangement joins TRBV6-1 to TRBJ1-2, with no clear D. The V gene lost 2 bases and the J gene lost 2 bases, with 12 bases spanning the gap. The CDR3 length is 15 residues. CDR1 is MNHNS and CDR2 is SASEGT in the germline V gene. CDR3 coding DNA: TGTGCCAGCAGTGAATGGTCTACCGTCAACTATGGCTACACCTTC. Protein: CASSEWSTVNYGYTF.

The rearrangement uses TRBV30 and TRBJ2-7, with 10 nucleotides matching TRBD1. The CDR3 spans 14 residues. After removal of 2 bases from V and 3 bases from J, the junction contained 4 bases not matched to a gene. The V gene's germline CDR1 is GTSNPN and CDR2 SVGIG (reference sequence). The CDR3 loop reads CAWSSGTGVYEQYF. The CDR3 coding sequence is TGTGCCTGGAGTTCCGGGACAGGGGTCTACGAGCAGTACTTC.

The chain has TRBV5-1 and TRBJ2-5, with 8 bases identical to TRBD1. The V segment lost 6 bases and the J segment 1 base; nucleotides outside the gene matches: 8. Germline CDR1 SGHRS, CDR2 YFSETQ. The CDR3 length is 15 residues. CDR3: CASTLSGTGQETQYF. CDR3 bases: TGCGCCAGCACCCTTTCCGGGACAGGCCAAGAGACCCAGTACTTC.

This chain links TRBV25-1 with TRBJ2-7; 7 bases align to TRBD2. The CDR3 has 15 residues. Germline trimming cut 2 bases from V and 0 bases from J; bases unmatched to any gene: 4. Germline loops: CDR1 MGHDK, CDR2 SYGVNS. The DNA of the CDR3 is TGTGCCAGCAGTGAAGCGGGAGCCGTCTCCTACGAGCAGTACTTC. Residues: CASSEAGAVSYEQYF.

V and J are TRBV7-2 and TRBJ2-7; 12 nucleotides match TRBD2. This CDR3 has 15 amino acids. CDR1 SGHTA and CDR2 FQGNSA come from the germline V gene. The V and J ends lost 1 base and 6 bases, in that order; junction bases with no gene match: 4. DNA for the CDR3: TGTGCCAGCAGCTTAGGACTAGCGGGAGTATCCGAGCAGTACTTC. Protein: CASSLGLAGVSEQYF.

The CDR3 nucleotides read TGTGCCAGCAGTGAAGCGGGGGGGCCGGGAGAGACCCAGTACTTC. Protein sequence: CASSEAGGPGETQYF. V gene TRBV6-1 combines with J gene TRBJ2-5, with D tentatively TRBD2 (7 bases). The V end was cut by 0 bases, the J end by 4 bases, with 12 bases between. CDR1 is MNHNS, CDR2 SASEGT, per germline. There are 15 residues in the CDR3.

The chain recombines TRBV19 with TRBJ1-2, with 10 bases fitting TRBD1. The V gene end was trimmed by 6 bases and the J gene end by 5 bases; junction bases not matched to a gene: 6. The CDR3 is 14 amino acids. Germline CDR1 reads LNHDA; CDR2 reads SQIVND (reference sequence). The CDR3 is CASSGTGASYGYTF. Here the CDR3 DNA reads TGTGCCAGTAGCGGGACAGGGGCGTCGTATGGCTACACCTTC. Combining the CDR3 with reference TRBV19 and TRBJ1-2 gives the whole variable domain DGGITQSPKYLFRKEGQNVTLSCEQNLNHDAMYWYRQDPGQGLRLIYYSQIVNDFQKGDIAEGYSVSREKKESFPLTVTSAQKNPTAFYLCASSGTGASYGYTFGSGTRLTVV.

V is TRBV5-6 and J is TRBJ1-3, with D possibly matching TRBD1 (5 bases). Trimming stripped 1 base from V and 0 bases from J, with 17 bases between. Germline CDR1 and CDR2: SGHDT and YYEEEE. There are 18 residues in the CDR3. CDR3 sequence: CASSLLAWERGSGNTIYF. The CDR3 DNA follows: TGTGCCAGCAGCTTGCTGGCTTGGGAAAGGGGCTCTGGAAACACCATATATTTT.

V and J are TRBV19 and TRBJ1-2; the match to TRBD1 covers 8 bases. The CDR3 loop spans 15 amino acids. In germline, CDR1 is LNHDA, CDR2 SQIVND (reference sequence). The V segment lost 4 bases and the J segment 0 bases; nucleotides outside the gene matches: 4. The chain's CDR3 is CASSKTGDTNYGYTF. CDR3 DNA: TGTGCCAGTAGTAAGACAGGGGACACTAACTATGGCTACACCTTC.